The rows below give T cell receptor beta chains drawn from one sample of a study of blood T cell repertoires in COVID-19. This table comes from immunoSEQ multiplex PCR, and its TCRdb copy is limited to in-frame clones, with some not included. The table has under 150,000 clones, approximately 90% seen once. Material: peripheral blood. The receptor set was obtained from a human donor in a cohort sampled during active COVID-19. CDR3s include the opening cysteine and the closing phenylalanine or tryptophan. Only some rows state a clone size, as once, few, many or a class for expanded clones.

v_call	clone_size	j_call	cdr3_length	cdr3_aa
TRBV10-3	few	TRBJ1-1	15	CAISSSAGVGTEAFF
TRBV5-4	-	TRBJ1-2	15	CASVPPGDRGYGYTF
TRBV6-5	-	TRBJ1-2	11	CASSYLYGYTF
TRBV19	-	TRBJ1-5	15	CASSGQGVSNQPQHF
TRBV3-1/TRBV3-2	-	TRBJ1-2	15	CASSQGSRVPAGYTF
TRBV4-1	-	TRBJ1-3	21	CASSQVAPGQGIVNSGNTIYF
TRBV6-2/TRBV6-3	-	TRBJ2-2	17	CASSYRRDRANTGELFF
TRBV5-5	once	TRBJ2-3	17	CASSLHYSSGRTDTQYF
TRBV2	-	TRBJ2-7	14	CASTPTGDAYEQYF
TRBV3-1/TRBV3-2	-	TRBJ1-1	15	CASSPGTMGSTEAFF
TRBV9	-	TRBJ1-3	15	CASSVAPYTGNTIYF
TRBV7-2	-	TRBJ2-7	15	CASSQIPGTGSEQYF
TRBV6-5	once	TRBJ1-2	14	CASRTWQRNYGYTF
TRBV10-3	few	TRBJ1-1	13	CAILPAAGREAFF
TRBV2	-	TRBJ1-2	12	CASSGTNYGYTF
TRBV12-3/TRBV12-4	-	TRBJ1-1	13	CASSLGGKAEAFF
TRBV11-2	-	TRBJ2-1	17	CASSFDLRTGAHNEQFF